This T cell receptor (beta chain) was captured by sequencing in a study of cytomegalovirus exposure and HLA in healthy donors. With respect to this clone: No antigen is known for it.

General observations from the study: A later analysis showed HLA-associated TCR beta chains outstripping equally common others in clonal expansion. There were some V segments, including TRBV6-2 and TRBV6-3, excluded as indistinguishable. The likely origin of a cluster of highly shared sequence variants was a sequencing artifact.

This CDR3 has 17 residues. The V end lost 11 bases, the J end lost 1 base, and 24 bases lay between the germline ends. Germline lookup yields CDR1 MGHDK and CDR2 SYGVNS. The PCR employed 60 Vbeta primers together with 13 Jbeta primers. Only in-frame clones appear in the TCRdb table, and some are missing; sequencing was by immunoSEQ multiplex PCR. Of about 140,000 clones listed, approximately 78% are singletons. The origin of this receptor is a woman in her 40s in good health and CMV-seropositive. The chain couples TRBV25-1 to TRBJ2-1; the D is unclear. The sample comprised PBMCs. In nucleotides, the CDR3 is TGTGCCCGAGCCTTGGCGACTGTAAGCCCGTCCTACAATGAGCAGTTCTTC. It specifies CARALATVSPSYNEQFF.